One T cell receptor beta chain is described in this entry. The sample comes from a study of shared clonotypes between healthy human individuals. The CDR3 contains 15 residues. The germline gives CDR1 SQVTM, CDR2 ANQGSEA. Germline trimming cut 2 bases from V and 4 bases from J; bases unmatched to any gene: 9. Only in-frame clones appear in the TCRdb table, and some are missing; sequencing was by immunoSEQ multiplex PCR. In the table there are about 2.1 million clones, roughly 93% of which are singletons. Naivety among CD8 cells was defined by CD45RO negativity and positive CCR7 selection, thereby excluding terminally differentiated effector memory CD45RA+ cells.

This receptor was identified in a man between 18 and 29 years old in good health. Some clones in this sample may be carry-over from other donors' samples. The rearrangement uses TRBV29-1 and TRBJ2-5, with 8 positions matching TRBD2. The specimen sequenced was naive CD8+ T cells from PBMCs. CDR3 in amino acids: CSVERSSGSRETQYF. The CDR3 nucleotides are TGCAGCGTTGAAAGGTCTAGCGGGTCGCGAGAGACCCAGTACTTC.